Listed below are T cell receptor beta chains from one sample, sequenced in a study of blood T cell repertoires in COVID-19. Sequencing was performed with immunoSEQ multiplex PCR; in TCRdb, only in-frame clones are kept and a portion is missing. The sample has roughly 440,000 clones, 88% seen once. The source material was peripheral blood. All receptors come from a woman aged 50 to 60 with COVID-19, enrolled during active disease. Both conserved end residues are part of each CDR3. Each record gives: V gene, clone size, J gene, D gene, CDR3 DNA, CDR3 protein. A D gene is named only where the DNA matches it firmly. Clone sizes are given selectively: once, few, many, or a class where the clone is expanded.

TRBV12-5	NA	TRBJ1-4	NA	TGTGCTAGTGCCCGGGAGGCGGGATTCAGACTGTTTTTT	CASAREAGFRLFF
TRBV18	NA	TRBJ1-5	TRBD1	TGTGCCAGCTCACTAACCTCTGACGGCGGAGGGGGCGGGCAGCCCCAGCATTTT	CASSLTSDGGGGGQPQHF
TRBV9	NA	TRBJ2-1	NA	TGTGCCAGCAGCAGTAGTAGTGTCGCTAGCTTAACCCCAGCCTACAATGAGCAGTTCTTC	CASSSSSVASLTPAYNEQFF
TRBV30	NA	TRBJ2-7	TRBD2	TGTGCCTGGAGCCGGGGGGGCCACGAGCAGTACTTC	CAWSRGGHEQYF
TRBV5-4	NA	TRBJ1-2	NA	TGTGCCAGCTCCGCGCTCACGGACTATGGCTACACCTTC	CASSALTDYGYTF
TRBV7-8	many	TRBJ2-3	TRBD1	TGTGCCAGCAGCTCTTTAGGACAGGGTAGGGATACGCAGTATTTT	CASSSLGQGRDTQYF
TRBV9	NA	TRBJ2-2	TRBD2	TGTGCCAGCAGCCTACTAGCGGAGATGGGGACCGGGGAGCTGTTTTTT	CASSLLAEMGTGELFF
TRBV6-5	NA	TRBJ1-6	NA	TGTGCCAGCAGCCTGCGGACGTCGGGGGATTCACCCCTCCACTTT	CASSLRTSGDSPLHF
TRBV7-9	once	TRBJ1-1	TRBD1	TGTGCCAGCAGCTTAGAGGACAGGGGAAACACTGAAGCTTTCTTT	CASSLEDRGNTEAFF
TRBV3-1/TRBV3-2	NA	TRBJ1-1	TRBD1	TGTGCCAGCAGCCCGCGACAGGGCGCCTACACTGAAGCTTTCTTT	CASSPRQGAYTEAFF
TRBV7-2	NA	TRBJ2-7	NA	TGTGCCAGCAGCTTGGGGCCCAGGAACTACGAGCAGTACTTC	CASSLGPRNYEQYF
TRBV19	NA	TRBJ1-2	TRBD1	TGTGCCACTTGGGCCCCCGACAGGGGATATAACTATGGCTACACCTTC	CATWAPDRGYNYGYTF
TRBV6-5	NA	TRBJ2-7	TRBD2	TGTGCCAGCAGTTCCGCGGGGGGTTCCTACGAGCAGTACTTC	CASSSAGGSYEQYF
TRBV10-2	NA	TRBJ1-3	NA	TGCGCCAGCAGTGAGTGGGGGAGGGTCGGAAACACCATATATTTT	CASSEWGRVGNTIYF
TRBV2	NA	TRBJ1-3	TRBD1	TGTGCCGGCGGGACAGGGATTCTTGGAAACACCATATATTTT	CAGGTGILGNTIYF
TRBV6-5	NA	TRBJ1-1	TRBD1	TGTGCCAGCAGACCTCGGGACAGGGTAAATGAAGCTTTCTTT	CASRPRDRVNEAFF
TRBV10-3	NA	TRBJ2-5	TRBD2	TGTGCCATCTCTAGCGGGGTCCAGCAAGAGACCCAGTACTTC	CAISSGVQQETQYF
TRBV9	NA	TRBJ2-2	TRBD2	TGTGCCAGCAGCGTTAGCGGGGGAGCGAACACCGGGGAGCTGTTTTTT	CASSVSGGANTGELFF
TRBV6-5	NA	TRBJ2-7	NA	TGTGCCAGCACCCGGGGAGCGGGCGAGCAGTACTTC	CASTRGAGEQYF
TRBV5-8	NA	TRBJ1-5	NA	TGTGCCAGCAGCGAACAGGTTAGCAATCAGCCCCAGCATTTT	CASSEQVSNQPQHF
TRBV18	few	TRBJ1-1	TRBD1	TGTGCCAGCTCACCTACCACAGGGGGAACTGAAGCTTTCTTT	CASSPTTGGTEAFF
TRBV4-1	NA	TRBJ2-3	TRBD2	TGCGCCAGCAGCCATTCCGGGGGGGGACGGGCGACAGATACGCAGTATTTT	CASSHSGGGRATDTQYF
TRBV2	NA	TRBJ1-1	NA	TGTGCCAGCATGCGAAGCCTGATGAACACTGAAGCTTTCTTT	CASMRSLMNTEAFF
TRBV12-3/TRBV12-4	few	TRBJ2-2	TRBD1	TGTGCCACCATCGACAGGGGTGGCGGGGAGCTGTTTTTT	CATIDRGGGELFF
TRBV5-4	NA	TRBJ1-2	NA	TGTGCCAGCAGCGCGGGTCTCTATGGCTACACCTTC	CASSAGLYGYTF
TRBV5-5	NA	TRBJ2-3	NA	TGTGCCAGCAGCTTGGAAGGTCAGGGCACAGATACGCAGTATTTT	CASSLEGQGTDTQYF
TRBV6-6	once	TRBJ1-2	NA	TGTGCCAGCAGCCCCGGCGGGGGCGGTGGCTACACCTTC	CASSPGGGGGYTF
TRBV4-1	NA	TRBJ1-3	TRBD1	TGCGCCAGCAGCCAACGCGAGGGACAGGGGATCGTAAACACCATATATTTT	CASSQREGQGIVNTIYF
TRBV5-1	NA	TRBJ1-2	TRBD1	TGCGCCAGCAGCAGTTCCGGGACAGACTATGGCTACACCTTC	CASSSSGTDYGYTF
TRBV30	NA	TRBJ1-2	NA	TGTGCCTGGGAGAGGGAAATCTATGGCTACACCTTC	CAWEREIYGYTF
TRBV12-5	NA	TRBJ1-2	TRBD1	TGTGCTAGTGGTTTGGACACGGGACAGGGGGCGGGCTATGGCTACACCTTC	CASGLDTGQGAGYGYTF
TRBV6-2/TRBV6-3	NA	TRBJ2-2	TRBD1	TGTGCCAGCAGTCCAGACAGGGCCTTACTCGCGAACACCGGGGAGCTGTTTTTT	CASSPDRALLANTGELFF
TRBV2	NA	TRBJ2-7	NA	TGTGCCAGCAGGAGAGGGGAGCAGTACTTC	CASRRGEQYF
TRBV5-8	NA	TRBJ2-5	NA	TGTGCCAGCAGCTTGATGCCGGGAGAGACCCAGTACTTC	CASSLMPGETQYF
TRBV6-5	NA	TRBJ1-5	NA	TGTGCCAGCAGGGTTAAGCAGGGGCTTAATCAGCCCCAGCATTTT	CASRVKQGLNQPQHF
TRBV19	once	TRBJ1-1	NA	TGTGCCAGTAGTATTCTGGCAGGTAGTTGGGCTTTCTTT	CASSILAGSWAFF
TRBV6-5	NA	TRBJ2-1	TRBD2	TGTGCCAGCAGAAGAGCGGGGGGTCTATACAATGAGCAGTTCTTC	CASRRAGGLYNEQFF
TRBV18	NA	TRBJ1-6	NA	TGTGCCAGCTCACCGACAGACTCAAAGAATTCACCCCTCCACTTT	CASSPTDSKNSPLHF
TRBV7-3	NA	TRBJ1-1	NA	TGTGCCAGCAGCTTAACTACAGACATGAACACTGAAGCTTTCTTT	CASSLTTDMNTEAFF
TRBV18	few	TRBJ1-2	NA	TGTGCCAGCTCACCAGCCGGGGGGGGGAAGAACTATGGCTACACCTTC	CASSPAGGGKNYGYTF